This T cell receptor (beta chain) emerged from a study of radiotherapy plus CTLA-4 blockade in lung cancer. Study-wide background: Objective responses were seen in under 20% of patients, disease control in 25% to 35%. Findings and caveats of the study: Subsequent to radiotherapy plus ipilimumab, tumor-derived TCR clones underwent expansion in blood. Early clone dynamics of blood T cells, plus interferon-beta, reportedly predicted response best.

Sequencing was performed with immunoSEQ multiplex PCR; in TCRdb, only in-frame clones are kept and a portion is missing. This table has roughly 54,000 clones, just under 85% appearing once. Note on this clone: Antigen specificity is unknown.

Focal radiation was given together with CTLA-4 blockade (ipilimumab) to patients with chemo-refractory metastatic non-small-cell lung cancer. V shed 2 bases, J shed 0 bases, and the junction held 2 bases outside the gene matches. Germline V CDR1 and CDR2: ENHRY, SYGVKD. The CDR3 is made up of 15 amino acids. This chain uses TRBV10-3 with TRBJ1-2, with TRBD1 matching over 8 bases. The TCR originated in a human donor with non-small cell lung cancer whose response to radiotherapy plus ipilimumab could not be evaluated. The starting material was peripheral blood, obtained from a patient treated with radiotherapy plus ipilimumab. The CDR3 loop is CAISERTGPNYGYTF. CDR3 nucleotides: TGTGCCATCAGTGAGAGGACAGGGCCTAACTATGGCTACACCTTC.